These 3 T cell receptor beta chains came from one sample sequenced in a study of CD8+ T cells in alopecia areata. RNA was isolated and reverse transcribed to cDNA, the sequencing template. The method was immunoSEQ multiplex PCR; TCRdb's version includes in-frame clones alone and lacks a portion of them. The sample contains 90,000 to 100,000 clones, around 44% of which appear only once. Specimen: CD4+ T cells sorted from blood. Receptor source: a human donor with alopecia areata.

V and J are TRBV29-1 and TRBJ2-7; weak D call: TRBD2 (6 bases). V lost 6 bases and J 1 base, leaving 13 bases between the germline ends. CDR1 and CDR2 (germline): SQVTM, ANQGSEA. The length of the CDR3 is 13 residues. As DNA, the CDR3 is TGCAGCGTCCTATCAGGGACTTCCTACGAGCAGTACTTC. Amino acid sequence: CSVLSGTSYEQYF.

The sample holds one count of this clone. The gene calls are TRBV29-1 and TRBJ1-2; D gene unclear. The CDR3 has 16 residues. From germline, CDR1 is SQVTM and CDR2 ANQGSEA. Trimming pared 1 base from V and 2 bases from J, leaving 17 bases between. For the CDR3, the DNA is TGCAGCGTTGAAGTAGTTGACCTCCAGTGGAACTATGGCTACACCTTC. The encoded protein is CSVEVVDLQWNYGYTF.

This chain links TRBV29-1 with TRBJ2-1, with 7 bases lining up with TRBD2. The CDR3 sequence is 13 residues long. The ends lost 1 base at V and 9 bases at J; junction bases unmatched: 6. CDR1 is SQVTM, CDR2 ANQGSEA, per germline. The CDR3 coding sequence is TGCAGCGTTGAAGTCGGCGGGAGCGGTGAGCAGTTCTTC. Protein: CSVEVGGSGEQFF.